One sample yielded the 12 T cell receptor beta chains listed below, sequenced in a study of blood T cell repertoires in COVID-19 (dated by TCRdb to between 2020 and 2021). Libraries were constructed by the immunoSEQ multiplex PCR assay. This immuneACCESS table, as held by TCRdb, lists in-frame sequences with V and J called but not all clones. Of the missing ones, under half trace to an unresolved V gene in checked studies; the others have no known cause. Here the sample has over 200,000 clones; around 91% occur a single time. The ten largest account for approximately 16% of the sample. Sequenced sample: PBMCs or T cells enriched from blood (not recorded which). These TCRs come from a man under 40 who had been exposed to COVID-19.

J is TRBJ1-1 and V is TRBV2, with 8 nucleotides matching TRBD1. After removal of 4 bases from V and 3 bases from J, the junction contained 10 bases not matched to a gene. The germline V gene has CDR1 SNHLY and CDR2 FYNNEI. This CDR3 is built from 16 residues. The chain's CDR3 is CASSGPGGVTHTEAFF. In nucleotides, the CDR3 is TGTGCCAGCAGTGGGCCAGGGGGCGTCACCCACACTGAAGCTTTCTTT.

The rearrangement uses TRBV5-1 and TRBJ2-1; 8 positions match TRBD2. CDR1 and CDR2 (germline): SGHRS, YFSETQ. The CDR3 sequence is 15 residues long. Trimming took 5 bases from V and 3 from J; bases not matched to a gene: 7. The CDR3 nucleotides are TGCGCCAGCAGTTTTACCGGGACTAGCTACAATGAGCAGTTCTTC. Translation gives CASSFTGTSYNEQFF.

This clone was detected only once. The CDR3 DNA reads TGCGCCAGCAGCCAAGATCTTGTTTCGGTAGGGGCGGAGACCCAGTACTTC. Translating it yields CASSQDLVSVGAETQYF. The J gene is TRBJ2-5, the V gene TRBV4-3; possibly TRBD1 for D (5 bases). The CDR3 is 17 amino acids. The ends were cut back, 0 bases at V and 5 bases at J, with 19 bases in the middle. Germline V lookup: CDR1 LGHNA, CDR2 YSLEER.

This clone turned up a few times. The V call is TRBV6-4, the J call TRBJ2-7, with 13 bases that match TRBD2. V gave up 4 bases and J gave up 5 bases; unmatched junction bases: 2. The germline gives CDR1 MRHNA, CDR2 SNTAGT. The CDR3 length is 14 residues. The DNA of the CDR3 is TGTGCCAGCAGTGCGACTAGCGGGGGGCACGAGCAGTACTTC. Residues: CASSATSGGHEQYF.

The chain carries TRBV19 and TRBJ1-1; 8 nucleotides align to TRBD1. J was trimmed by 0 bases and V by 4 bases; bases with no gene match: 1. Per the germline V gene, CDR1 is LNHDA and CDR2 is SQIVND (reference sequence). The CDR3 consists of 14 residues. CDR3 coding DNA: TGTGCCAGTAGTACGGACAGGGTGAACACTGAAGCTTTCTTT. Its translation: CASSTDRVNTEAFF.

The chain has TRBV29-1 and TRBJ2-7; D is perhaps TRBD1 (5 bases). Germline values: CDR1 SQVTM, CDR2 ANQGSEA. Trimming took off 3 bases at V and 3 bases at J, with 12 bases between the two ends. This CDR3 is 13 amino acids long. DNA for the CDR3: TGCAGCGTTGAGTGGGGCAGCGACTACGAGCAGTACTTC. It is translated as CSVEWGSDYEQYF.

The J gene is TRBJ2-5, the V gene TRBV24-1; 10 bases align to TRBD1. The CDR3 spans 16 residues. The germline V gene encodes CDR1 KGHDR and CDR2 SFDVKD. J lost 4 bases, V lost 5 bases, and 9 bases had no gene match. The CDR3 region is CATSAGGTGVSETQYF. CDR3 in DNA: TGTGCCACCAGTGCGGGAGGGACAGGGGTTTCAGAGACCCAGTACTTC.

CDR3 nucleotide sequence: TGTGCCAGCAGTTACTCACTCCTACCTGGACAGGGTAGCAATCAGCCCCAGCATTTT. Translated, it gives CASSYSLLPGQGSNQPQHF. The V call is TRBV6-2 or TRBV6-3, the J call TRBJ1-5; 8 bases line up with TRBD1. J gave up 0 bases and V 0 bases, and 10 bases lay outside the gene matches. CDR3 length equals 19 residues. Germline CDR1 and CDR2: MNHEY and SVGEGT.

The rearrangement joins TRBV2 to TRBJ1-5; 7 nucleotides line up with TRBD1. CDR1 is SNHLY and CDR2 is FYNNEI in the germline V gene. This CDR3 is 15 amino acids long. Unmatched junction bases numbered 7, after V lost 4 bases and J lost 4 bases. CDR3 sequence (DNA): TGTGCCAGCAGTGCCAACAGGGGCCTTAATCAGCCCCAGCATTTT. It specifies CASSANRGLNQPQHF.

The rearrangement links TRBV15 to TRBJ2-7; TRBD1 is a possible D gene (6 bases). CDR3 length equals 13 residues. From germline, CDR1 is LNHNV and CDR2 YYDKDF (reference sequence). V lost 3 bases and J 4 bases, leaving 10 bases between the germline ends. CDR3 DNA sequence: TGTGCCACCAGCAGGAACAGGGATTACGAGCAGTACTTC. This encodes CATSRNRDYEQYF.

This chain joins TRBV2 and TRBJ1-2; 10 bases map to TRBD1. The CDR3 contains 14 residues. CDR1 and CDR2 from the germline V gene are SNHLY and FYNNEI. The trim removed 7 bases at V and 2 bases at J, leaving 4 bases unmatched. The CDR3: CASNPGQGNYGYTF. Here the CDR3 DNA reads TGTGCCAGCAATCCGGGACAGGGGAACTATGGCTACACCTTC.

The chain uses TRBV4-3 and TRBJ1-6, with unresolved D. The V end was cut by 4 bases, the J end by 0 bases, with 13 bases between. The CDR3 sequence is 17 residues long. Germline V gene data show CDR1 as LGHNA and CDR2 as YSLEER. CDR3 nucleotide sequence: TGCGCCAGCAGCCCCACGGCGTGGAGCTCCTATAATTCACCCCTCCACTTT. The encoded protein is CASSPTAWSSYNSPLHF.